This T cell receptor beta chain was sequenced during a study of T cells in localized non-small cell lung cancer. Findings and caveats of the study: Tumor showed lower T cell clonality than uninvolved adjacent lung, where it was highest. Because researchers sequenced only one region of the tumor, heterogeneity is still possible.

Generated by immunoSEQ multiplex PCR, the TCRdb table keeps only in-frame clones and is missing some. The sample holds about 40,000 clones; about 88% are singletons and the top ten take approximately 3.5%. In regard to this clone: Its antigen remains unknown.

Trimming cost V 3 bases and J 4 bases; bases outside gene matches: 2. CDR1 SQVTM and CDR2 ANQGSEA come from the germline V gene. The CDR3 length is 13 residues. The sample consisted of peripheral blood, taken before any cancer treatment. The chain couples TRBV29-1 to TRBJ2-2; 7 nucleotides line up with TRBD1. The receptor was isolated from a man aged 18 to 50 with stage I lung adenocarcinoma. CDR3 region: CSVDPGGTGELFF. The CDR3 coding sequence is TGCAGCGTTGACCCAGGGGGCACCGGGGAGCTGTTTTTT.